Listed here are 24 T cell receptor beta chains from one sample, sequenced in a study of T cell responses to AZD1222 COVID-19 vaccine. TCRdb's copy holds only in-frame clones and misses some; the assay was immunoSEQ multiplex PCR. The data hold under 200,000 clones, with approximately 90% observed a single time. The sample consisted of peripheral blood, taken 28 days after the second AZD1222 dose. The receptors come from an adult who received the AZD1222 COVID-19 vaccine.

This CDR3 is CSGAALGPTYEQYF. The DNA for the CDR3 is TGCAGCGGGGCGGCATTGGGACCGACCTACGAGCAGTACTTC. The chain couples TRBV29-1 to TRBJ2-7; D may match TRBD1 or TRBD2 (5 bases each). This CDR3 comprises 14 residues. Trimming pared 7 bases from V and 2 bases from J, leaving 18 bases between. In germline, CDR1 is SQVTM, CDR2 ANQGSEA.

The chain links TRBV9 to TRBJ1-6; 9 bases map to TRBD1. The CDR3 is 15 amino acids. Germline lookup yields CDR1 SGDLS and CDR2 YYNGEE. The V gene end was trimmed by 4 bases and the J gene end by 9 bases; junction bases not matched to a gene: 8. This CDR3 reads CASSPGQGSVSPLHF. The CDR3 DNA is TGTGCCAGCAGCCCAGGACAGGGGAGTGTTTCACCCCTCCACTTT. Supplemented by reference TRBV9 and TRBJ1-6, the full variable domain reads DSGVTQTPKHLITATGQRVTLRCSPRSGDLSVYWYQQSLDQGLQFLIQYYNGEERAKGNILERFSAQQFPDLHSELNLSSLELGDSALYFCASSPGQGSVSPLHFGNGTRLTVT.

The chain carries TRBV4-3 and TRBJ2-3, with D possibly matching TRBD2 (6 bases). Germline CDR1 LGHNA, CDR2 YSLEER. CDR3 length: 14 residues. Trimming cost V 4 bases and J 10 bases, with 18 bases left between them. The CDR3 DNA is TGCGCCAGCAGCCGAACAACGGGGAGGTCGGCGCAGTATTTT. It is translated as CASSRTTGRSAQYF.

Worth noting for this clone: At one end, the junction sequence differs from germline, possibly due to a read error. V and J are TRBV4-1 and TRBJ2-7; the match to TRBD2 covers 8 bases. In germline, CDR1 is MGHRA, CDR2 YSYEKL. The CDR3 length is 13 residues. The CDR3 sequence is CASSQDFSGGPNF. The CDR3, as DNA: TGCGCCAGCAGCCAAGATTTTTCGGGAGGGCCGAACTTC.

The chain carries TRBV4-3 and TRBJ2-5, with D possibly matching TRBD2 (6 bases). The V gene's germline CDR1 is LGHNA and CDR2 YSLEER. The ends were cut back, 0 bases at V and 5 bases at J, with 16 bases in the middle. The CDR3 is 16 amino acids. CDR3: CASSQDHEGGMETQYF. CDR3 coding DNA: TGCGCCAGCAGCCAAGATCACGAGGGAGGTATGGAGACCCAGTACTTC.

The chain employs TRBV7-2 and TRBJ2-2; 8 nucleotides match TRBD1. Germline V gene lookup returns CDR1 SGHTA and CDR2 FQGNSA. V trimming: 5 bases; J trimming: 2 bases; junction bases outside the gene matches: 10. This CDR3 spans 17 amino acids. CDR3 loop: CASSPQEGQVNTGELFF. The CDR3, as DNA: TGTGCCAGCAGCCCGCAGGAGGGACAGGTTAACACCGGGGAGCTGTTTTTT.

This sequence joins TRBV3-1 (or the pseudogene TRBV3-2) and TRBJ1-1; D remains ambiguous. With 7 bases removed from V and 7 bases from J, the gap between germline ends came to 13 bases. CDR1 and CDR2 (germline): LGHDT, YNNKEL (reference sequence). The CDR3 is 12 amino acids. CDR3 residues: CASTEGCSEAFF. CDR3 bases: TGTGCCAGCACCGAGGGTTGCAGTGAAGCTTTCTTT.

The chain recombines TRBV27 with TRBJ2-7; D not certain. The V gene lost 0 bases and the J gene lost 5 bases, with 8 bases spanning the gap. Germline CDR1 MNHEY, CDR2 SMNVEV (reference sequence). The CDR3 is 13 amino acids. CDR3 residues: CASSLSGSHEQYF. The DNA of the CDR3 is TGTGCCAGCAGTTTATCTGGGTCCCACGAGCAGTACTTC.

This chain uses TRBV5-4 with TRBJ2-7, with 10 bases that match TRBD1. This CDR3 has 13 amino acids. CDR1 is SGHNT and CDR2 is YYREEE in the germline V gene (reference sequence). V was clipped by 4 bases and J by 6 bases; unmatched bases: 4. The CDR3 nucleotides are TGTGCCAGCAGCCAAGGGACAGGGGCCGAGCAGTACTTC. It encodes CASSQGTGAEQYF.

In this sample, this clone turned up once. The chain combines TRBV5-1 with TRBJ2-7, with no clear D. There are 13 residues in the CDR3. V gave up 4 bases and J gave up 0 bases, with 8 bases separating them. Germline V gene data show CDR1 as SGHRS and CDR2 as YFSETQ. The CDR3 loop is CASSTRVSYEQYF. The CDR3 nucleotides are TGCGCCAGCAGCACAAGGGTCTCCTACGAGCAGTACTTC.

This clone was counted a single time. The genes are TRBV7-9 and TRBJ2-1; 11 bases line up with TRBD2. V lost 3 bases to trimming and J lost 9 bases; unmatched junction nucleotides: 10. This CDR3 has 16 residues. The germline gives CDR1 SEHNR, CDR2 FQNEAQ (reference sequence). CDR3 protein: CASSFWGLADEGEQFF. The CDR3, as DNA: TGTGCCAGCAGCTTCTGGGGACTAGCGGATGAGGGTGAGCAGTTCTTC.

The genes are TRBV19 and TRBJ1-2; D remains ambiguous. Trimming removed 3 bases at V and 1 base at J, with 15 bases between. The V gene's germline CDR1 is LNHDA and CDR2 SQIVND (reference sequence). This CDR3 spans 16 amino acids. This chain's CDR3 is CASSIARSADNYGYTF. The CDR3 DNA sequence: TGTGCCAGTAGTATCGCCAGGTCAGCTGATAACTATGGCTACACCTTC.

This chain joins TRBV30 and TRBJ2-4; 7 bases are shared with TRBD2. The trim removed 4 bases at V and 2 bases at J, leaving 8 bases unmatched. Germline-derived CDR1 and CDR2 are GTSNPN and SVGIG (reference sequence). The CDR3 loop spans 15 amino acids. CDR3 loop: CAWTLGGVTKNIQYF. Here the CDR3 DNA reads TGTGCCTGGACCCTGGGGGGGGTAACCAAAAACATTCAGTACTTC. Combining the CDR3 with reference TRBV30 and TRBJ2-4 gives the whole variable domain SQTIHQWPATLVQPVGSPLSLECTVEGTSNPNLYWYRQAAGRGLQLLFYSVGIGQISSEVPQNLSASRPQDRQFILSSKKLLLSDSGFYLCAWTLGGVTKNIQYFGAGTRLSVL.

This clone appeared a few times. This chain links TRBV25-1 with TRBJ2-2; D tentatively fits TRBD1 or TRBD2 (6 bases each). Germline V gene lookup returns CDR1 MGHDK and CDR2 SYGVNS. Trimming took 7 bases from V and 5 from J, leaving 20 bases between them. The CDR3 extends over 16 amino acids. CDR3 DNA: TGTGCCAGCACCGTAGGAGGGGGAGTGGGAACCGGGGAGCTGTTTTTT. The encoded protein is CASTVGGGVGTGELFF.

This clone came up a few times. V gene TRBV7-8 combines with J gene TRBJ1-6; the D is unclear. The V gene's germline CDR1 is SGHVS and CDR2 FQNEAQ. V lost 5 bases to trimming and J lost 7 bases, with 18 bases between them. The CDR3 length is 16 residues. The CDR3 DNA reads TGTGCCAGCAGCCTCGGCCCCGGTCCAGAGAATTCACCCCTCCACTTT. Translated, it gives CASSLGPGPENSPLHF. Variable domain in full (rest from reference TRBV7-8 and TRBJ1-6): GAGVSQSPRYKVAKRGQDVALRCDPISGHVSLFWYQQALGQGPEFLTYFQNEAQLDKSGLPSDRFFAERPEGSVSTLKIQRTQQEDSAVYLCASSLGPGPENSPLHFGNGTRLTVT.

This clone was recorded once. The chain carries TRBV12-3 or TRBV12-4 and TRBJ2-2, with D possibly called TRBD1 or TRBD2 (6 bases each). There are 13 residues in the CDR3. V lost 6 bases and J 7 bases, leaving 12 bases between the germline ends. As DNA, the CDR3 is TGTGCCAGCAGGCCTGAGGGGGGCGGGGAGCTGTTTTTT. It is translated as CASRPEGGGELFF.

The chain links TRBV7-2 to TRBJ1-1, with D unresolved. CDR1 and CDR2 from the germline V gene are SGHTA and FQGNSA. The CDR3 covers 14 residues. Trimming took 8 bases from V and 6 from J, leaving 19 bases between them. Here the CDR3 reads CASGSPFVVAEAFF. The CDR3 nucleotides are TGTGCCAGCGGGTCGCCCTTTGTGGTCGCTGAAGCTTTCTTT.

The V gene is TRBV20-1, the J gene TRBJ1-1; D is perhaps TRBD1 (5 bases). The CDR3 sequence is 11 residues long. Germline CDR1 DFQATT, CDR2 SNEGSKA (reference sequence). Trimming left V 5 bases short and J 1 base short, with 5 bases between. The CDR3 spells CSAGQNTEAFF. CDR3 nucleotides: TGCAGTGCTGGACAGAACACTGAAGCTTTCTTT.

This sequence joins TRBV9 and TRBJ2-2; D remains unclear. V was clipped by 2 bases and J by 0 bases, with 11 bases between them. The CDR3 consists of 16 residues. Germline loops: CDR1 SGDLS, CDR2 YYNGEE. The CDR3, as DNA: TGTGCCAGCAGCGTTTTTAGCAGCGCGAACACCGGGGAGCTGTTTTTT. Its protein product is CASSVFSSANTGELFF.

The V call is TRBV7-6, the J call TRBJ2-2; D ambiguous. The CDR3 length is 17 residues. Germline CDR1 reads SGHVS; CDR2 reads FNYEAQ. The V and J ends lost 5 bases and 0 bases respectively, with 16 bases between them. The DNA of the CDR3 is TGTGCCAGCAGCCGCTCGGGTCGGAACACGAACACCGGGGAGCTGTTTTTT. This gives the protein CASSRSGRNTNTGELFF. Supplemented by reference TRBV7-6 and TRBJ2-2, the full variable domain reads GAGVSQSPRYKVTKRGQDVALRCDPISGHVSLYWYRQALGQGPEFLTYFNYEAQQDKSGLPNDRFSAERPEGSISTLTIQRTEQRDSAMYRCASSRSGRNTNTGELFFGEGSRLTVL.

In this sample, this clone turned up a few times. The chain joins TRBV28 to TRBJ2-1, with 7 bases fitting TRBD2. Germline-derived CDR1 and CDR2 are MDHEN and SYDVKM. This CDR3 comprises 15 residues. V lost 3 bases and J lost 9; bases outside the gene matches: 11. The CDR3 region is CASSLPGLSQSEQFF. CDR3 DNA: TGTGCCAGCAGTTTGCCGGGACTATCCCAATCTGAGCAGTTCTTC.

The chain employs TRBV24-1 and TRBJ2-1, with TRBD2 matching 7 bases. This CDR3 comprises 14 residues. Trimming at V came to 4 bases and at J to 13 bases, leaving 12 bases not matched to a gene. Germline V lookup: CDR1 KGHDR, CDR2 SFDVKD. Here the CDR3 DNA reads TGTGCCACCAGTGAGCCACGGGAGGCCGTCCCCCAGTTCTTC. This sequence encodes CATSEPREAVPQFF.

The chain combines TRBV12-3 or TRBV12-4 with TRBJ2-7, with D possibly being TRBD2 (6 bases). The CDR3 contains 13 residues. Trimming removed 1 base from V and 6 bases from J, with 10 bases in between. The CDR3 nucleotides read TGTGCCAGCAGTTTAGATCGGGGAGGCGAGCAGTACTTC. Its translation: CASSLDRGGEQYF.

The chain couples TRBV28 to TRBJ1-3; D is perhaps TRBD1 (6 bases). V lost 8 bases to trimming and J lost 2 bases, with 13 bases between them. CDR1 and CDR2 (germline): MDHEN, SYDVKM. CDR3 size: 14 residues. Here the CDR3 DNA reads TGTGCCAGCCGGGACGGGGGCCCTGGAAACACCATATATTTT. Translated, it gives CASRDGGPGNTIYF.